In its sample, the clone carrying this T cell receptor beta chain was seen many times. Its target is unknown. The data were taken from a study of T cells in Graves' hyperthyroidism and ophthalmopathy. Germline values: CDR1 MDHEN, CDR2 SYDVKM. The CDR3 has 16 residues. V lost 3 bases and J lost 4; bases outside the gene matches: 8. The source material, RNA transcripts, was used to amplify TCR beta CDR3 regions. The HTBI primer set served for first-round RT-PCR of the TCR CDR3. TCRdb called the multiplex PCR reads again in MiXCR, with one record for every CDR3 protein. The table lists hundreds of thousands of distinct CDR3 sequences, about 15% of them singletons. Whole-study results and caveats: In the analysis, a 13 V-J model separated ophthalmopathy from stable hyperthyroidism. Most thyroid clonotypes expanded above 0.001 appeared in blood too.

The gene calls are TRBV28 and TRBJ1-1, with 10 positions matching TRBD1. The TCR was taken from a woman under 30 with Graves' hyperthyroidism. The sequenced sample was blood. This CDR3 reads CASSFGTGVLFTEAFF. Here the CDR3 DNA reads TGTGCCAGCAGTTTCGGGACAGGGGTGTTATTCACTGAAGCTTTCTTT.